The 5 T cell receptor beta chains below all came from one sample that was sequenced in a study of T cell repertoires in Merkel cell carcinoma. The protocol was immunoSEQ multiplex PCR, while the TCRdb copy is restricted to in-frame clones and leaves out a portion. The profile shows 13,000 to 15,000 clones, 65% to 85% of them singletons. Sequencing was carried out using tumor tissue. All receptors come from an adult with Merkel cell carcinoma.

This chain uses TRBV27 with TRBJ2-3; 7 bases line up with TRBD2. V gave up 5 bases and J gave up 2 bases; unmatched junction bases: 7. CDR1 is MNHEY and CDR2 is SMNVEV in the germline V gene (reference sequence). This CDR3 comprises 15 residues. DNA for the CDR3: TGTGCCAGCAGTCTCTATAGCGGGTTCACAGATACGCAGTATTTT. It encodes CASSLYSGFTDTQYF.

This chain uses TRBV7-2 with TRBJ1-3, with D possibly matching TRBD1 (5 bases). The V gene lost 1 base and the J gene lost 2 bases, with 12 bases spanning the gap. The CDR3 length is 16 residues. The germline gives CDR1 SGHTA, CDR2 FQGNSA. The CDR3 sequence: CASSLDWGIAGNTIYF. The CDR3 region has the DNA TGTGCCAGCAGCTTAGATTGGGGGATCGCTGGAAACACCATATATTTT.

J is TRBJ1-1 and V is TRBV30; D is possibly TRBD1 (6 bases). Trimming cost V 3 bases and J 3 bases, with 17 bases left between them. This CDR3 has 15 amino acids. Germline values: CDR1 GTSNPN, CDR2 SVGIG (reference sequence). The CDR3 region is CAWRVWGGEYTEAFF. CDR3 sequence (DNA): TGTGCCTGGAGAGTTTGGGGGGGCGAGTACACTGAAGCTTTCTTT.

The chain recombines TRBV4-2 with TRBJ2-6, with D hard to call. There are 16 residues in the CDR3. The V and J ends lost 0 bases and 0 bases respectively, with 6 bases between them. CDR1 LGHNA and CDR2 YNFKEQ come from the germline V gene. The CDR3 region is CASSQDEASGANVLTF. As DNA, the CDR3 is TGTGCCAGCAGCCAAGATGAGGCCTCTGGGGCCAACGTCCTGACTTTC.

The chain couples TRBV30 to TRBJ2-1; no definite D call. V lost 2 bases and J 0 bases, leaving 8 bases between the germline ends. The CDR3 spans 14 residues. The germline CDR1 and CDR2 sequences are GTSNPN and SVGIG (reference sequence). CDR3 coding DNA: TGTGCCTGGAGTCCAGTTATCTCCTACAATGAGCAGTTCTTC. Its protein is CAWSPVISYNEQFF.